This T cell receptor (beta chain) was obtained from a study of shared clonotypes between healthy human individuals. Study summary: Aged between 18 and 49, the donors were a couple of women and three men.

Comment on this clone: No antigen is known for it.

Researchers ran the assay at a deep level. Repertoires were generated with immunoSEQ multiplex PCR, while TCRdb's copy carries only in-frame clones and drops some. Among 95,000 to 120,000 clones listed, 65% to 75% were seen once. Whole-study findings and limits: Large sequencing depth failed to make sorted-subset sequencing complete, rarefaction showed. Around 4.9% of naive CD4 clonotypes were shared across a handful of donors.

This CDR3 comprises 16 residues. Trimming removed 3 bases from V and 7 bases from J, with 16 bases in between. The germline V gene encodes CDR1 KGHSH and CDR2 LQKENI. The rearrangement links TRBV18 to TRBJ2-6; no clear D gene. The TCR originated in a woman younger than 45 in good health. Material: memory CD8+ T cells sorted from blood. Subset specified: CD45RO+ cells pooled with CCR7-negative TemRA cells. The CDR3 nucleotides read TGTGCCAGCTCACCCCTAGACTTAATGGGCGCCAACGTCCTGACTTTC. Translated, it gives CASSPLDLMGANVLTF.